This passage covers 27 T cell receptor beta chains from one sample sequenced in a study of CD8 T cells in Susac syndrome. RNA was extracted with the RNeasy kit, and a quantity of roughly 0.5 to 1 ug was reverse transcribed using random hexamers. One entry per CDR3 protein, called by TCRdb with MiXCR from the immunoSEQ multiplex PCR reads. Of more than 95,000 distinct CDR3 sequences in the sample, approximately 95% were seen once. The sample taken for sequencing was CD8+ T cells from PBMCs. These receptors were collected from a human donor with multiple sclerosis.

There are a few counts of this clonotype. This chain links TRBV29-1 with TRBJ2-7, with TRBD1 identical over 9 bases. This CDR3 is built from 13 residues. CDR1 is SQVTM, CDR2 ANQGSEA, per germline. V was pared by 5 bases and J by 4 bases, with 6 bases of the junction left unmatched. CDR3 residues: CSVIGDRAYEQYF. The CDR3 DNA follows: TGCAGCGTTATCGGGGACAGGGCGTACGAGCAGTACTTC.

The chain combines TRBV9 with TRBJ2-1; TRBD2 matches 15 bases. V shed 4 bases and J 7 bases; nucleotides not matched to a gene: 6. Germline V gene sequence: CDR1 SGDLS, CDR2 YYNGEE. The CDR3 covers 16 residues. The CDR3 loop is CASSPGLAGGPNEQFF. The CDR3 DNA reads as TGTGCCAGCAGCCCGGGACTAGCGGGGGGACCAAATGAGCAGTTCTTC.

The rearrangement uses TRBV29-1 and TRBJ2-3, with D perhaps TRBD1 (7 bases). V lost 7 bases, J lost 0 bases, and 14 bases lay in between. The CDR3 spans 14 residues. In germline, CDR1 is SQVTM, CDR2 ANQGSEA. The CDR3 DNA follows: TGCAGCGCCTCGACAGGGAGGAGCACAGATACGCAGTATTTT. This gives the protein CSASTGRSTDTQYF.

The chain links TRBV5-5 to TRBJ1-1; D possibly corresponds to TRBD1 (5 bases). V was trimmed by 0 bases and J by 8 bases, leaving 14 bases between them. Germline CDR1 SGHKS, CDR2 YYEKEE (reference sequence). CDR3 length: 14 residues. The CDR3 DNA sequence: TGTGCCAGCAGCTTGGGCAGGGTAGGGCCGGAAGCTTTCTTT. This encodes CASSLGRVGPEAFF.

The chain uses TRBV7-6 and TRBJ2-7, with D perhaps TRBD1 (6 bases). This CDR3 spans 12 amino acids. The V and J ends lost 4 bases and 6 bases respectively, with 10 bases between them. CDR1 and CDR2 (germline): SGHVS, FNYEAQ. CDR3: CASSSRGGEQYF. CDR3 in DNA: TGTGCCAGCAGCTCAAGAGGGGGCGAGCAGTACTTC.

The chain is built from TRBV19 and TRBJ2-1; 16 nucleotides agree with TRBD2. CDR1 is LNHDA and CDR2 is SQIVND in the germline V gene (reference sequence). V lost 7 bases, J lost 7 bases, and 16 bases stayed unmatched. The CDR3 consists of 19 residues. The DNA of the CDR3 is TGTGCCAGTACCCCGGGACTAGCGGGGGGGATAAAAAGGTGGAATGAGCAGTTCTTC. This gives the protein CASTPGLAGGIKRWNEQFF. The variable domain in full, completed from reference TRBV19 and TRBJ2-1, reads DGGITQSPKYLFRKEGQNVTLSCEQNLNHDAMYWYRQDPGQGLRLIYYSQIVNDFQKGDIAEGYSVSREKKESFPLTVTSAQKNPTAFYLCASTPGLAGGIKRWNEQFFGPGTRLTVL.

The genes are TRBV7-6 and TRBJ1-1; D call uncertain. Looked up from germline, CDR1 is SGHVS and CDR2 is FNYEAQ. The CDR3 loop spans 15 amino acids. V lost 4 bases and J 0 bases, leaving 12 bases between the germline ends. In DNA, the CDR3 is TGTGCCAGCAGCTACCGGGAAGGCCTGAACACTGAAGCTTTCTTT. Translating it yields CASSYREGLNTEAFF.

This chain connects TRBV2 to TRBJ2-2, with no clear D. V was pared by 5 bases and J by 4 bases, with 8 bases between. Germline values: CDR1 SNHLY, CDR2 FYNNEI. CDR3 length: 13 amino acids. CDR3 coding DNA: TGTGCCAGCAGTACGCTCGGCACCGGGGAGCTGTTTTTT. This codes for CASSTLGTGELFF. The whole variable domain, filled in from reference TRBV2 and TRBJ2-2, reads EPEVTQTPSHQVTQMGQEVILRCVPISNHLYFYWYRQILGQKVEFLVSFYNNEISEKSEIFDDQFSVERPDGSNFTLKIRSTKLEDSAMYFCASSTLGTGELFFGEGSRLTVL.

The chain employs TRBV25-1 and TRBJ1-2, with no clear D. V dropped 3 bases and J dropped 4 bases, with 9 bases sitting between them. In germline, CDR1 is MGHDK, CDR2 SYGVNS. The length of the CDR3 is 13 residues. In DNA, the CDR3 is TGTGCCAGCAGTGAGGACGGGCTCTATGGCTACACCTTC. Protein product: CASSEDGLYGYTF.

V is TRBV9 and J is TRBJ1-1; D might be TRBD1 (5 bases). CDR3 length: 14 residues. CDR1 is SGDLS and CDR2 is YYNGEE in the germline V gene. V gave up 4 bases and J gave up 0 bases, with 10 bases separating them. The CDR3 DNA follows: TGTGCCAGCAGCCAGGGACGCCTGAACACTGAAGCTTTCTTT. This sequence encodes CASSQGRLNTEAFF. The whole variable domain, filled in from reference TRBV9 and TRBJ1-1, reads DSGVTQTPKHLITATGQRVTLRCSPRSGDLSVYWYQQSLDQGLQFLIQYYNGEERAKGNILERFSAQQFPDLHSELNLSSLELGDSALYFCASSQGRLNTEAFFGQGTRLTVV.

The rearrangement joins TRBV12-5 to TRBJ2-5, with TRBD2 as a possible D gene (7 bases). Germline CDR1 LGHNT, CDR2 FRNRAP. Between the trimmed V and J ends, which lost 7 bases and 5 bases, there was a span of 20 bases. The CDR3 consists of 15 residues. The DNA of the CDR3 is TGTGCTAGTGCTCTGGGGGGGGCACGGCGGGAGACCCAGTACTTC. This gives the protein CASALGGARRETQYF.

The chain is built from TRBV12-3 or TRBV12-4 and TRBJ1-1; D remains ambiguous. V was shortened by 6 bases and J by 7 bases, with 21 bases between the two germline ends. CDR3 length: 15 residues. The DNA of the CDR3 is TGTGCCAGCAGGAAACTAGGACGGGGTTTGGGTGAAGCTTTCTTT. It yields the protein CASRKLGRGLGEAFF.

This chain uses TRBV7-9 with TRBJ2-5; D assignment may be TRBD1 or TRBD2 (5 bases each). The germline V and J ends were trimmed by 7 bases and 7 bases, with 16 bases remaining between them. This CDR3 comprises 13 residues. Per the germline V gene, CDR1 is SEHNR and CDR2 is FQNEAQ (reference sequence). CDR3 nucleotides: TGTGCCAGCACCACGGGGCTTGCCCTGACCCAGTACTTC. This sequence encodes CASTTGLALTQYF.

The chain links TRBV5-1 to TRBJ2-2; 9 nucleotides agree with TRBD1. The V segment lost 5 bases and the J segment 4 bases; nucleotides outside the gene matches: 15. Per the germline V gene, CDR1 is SGHRS and CDR2 is YFSETQ. The CDR3 contains 18 residues. CDR3 region: CASSSPPGQGLRTGELFF. CDR3 nucleotides: TGCGCCAGCAGTTCTCCGCCGGGACAGGGATTACGCACCGGGGAGCTGTTTTTT.

The CDR3 sequence: CASSAPLGEVAKNIQYF. Here the CDR3 DNA reads TGCGCCAGCAGCGCCCCACTAGGGGAGGTAGCCAAAAACATTCAGTACTTC. The chain has TRBV5-1 and TRBJ2-4, with a weak D call TRBD2 (6 bases). The V end lost 4 bases, the J end lost 0 bases, and 17 bases lay between the germline ends. The CDR3 consists of 17 residues. Germline V gene sequence: CDR1 SGHRS, CDR2 YFSETQ.

The chain joins TRBV27 to TRBJ2-7; D perhaps matches TRBD1 (6 bases). The CDR3 is made up of 14 amino acids. The ends were cut back, 6 bases at V and 1 base at J, with 13 bases in the middle. CDR1 and CDR2 from the germline V gene are MNHEY and SMNVEV (reference sequence). CDR3 DNA sequence: TGTGCCAGCAGGCGACAGGAGACTTCCTACGAGCAGTACGTC. Translation: CASRRQETSYEQYV.

The gene calls are TRBV27 and TRBJ2-6; D unresolved. The CDR3 consists of 16 residues. Germline V gene sequence: CDR1 MNHEY, CDR2 SMNVEV (reference sequence). Trimming removed 2 bases from V and 0 bases from J, with 8 bases in between. Written as DNA, the CDR3 is TGTGCCAGCAGTTTAGTGGTGGACTCTGGGGCCAACGTCCTGACTTTC. The encoded protein is CASSLVVDSGANVLTF.

V and J are TRBV14 and TRBJ1-1; D is uncertain. This CDR3 is 13 amino acids long. Looked up from germline, CDR1 is SGHDN and CDR2 is FVKESK. Trimming took 8 bases from V and 0 from J, leaving 10 bases between them. CDR3 in DNA: TGTGCCAGCTCCTGGGGTGTGAACACTGAAGCTTTCTTT. It translates to CASSWGVNTEAFF.

J is TRBJ1-1 and V is TRBV29-1; D call uncertain. The CDR3 length is 13 residues. The V end lost 2 bases, the J end lost 1 base, and 8 bases lay between the germline ends. Germline CDR1 reads SQVTM; CDR2 reads ANQGSEA. The CDR3 DNA reads as TGCAGCGTTGAAAGCGGGTGGAACACTGAAGCTTTCTTT. Its translation is CSVESGWNTEAFF.

The CDR3 sequence: CSARDLGEPNYGYTF. CDR3 nucleotide sequence: TGCAGTGCTAGAGATCTCGGGGAACCTAACTATGGCTACACCTTC. The chain has TRBV20-1 and TRBJ1-2; D is unclear. V shed 0 bases and J shed 0 bases, with 11 bases lying between them. In germline, CDR1 is DFQATT, CDR2 SNEGSKA (reference sequence). CDR3 length equals 15 residues.

CDR3 nucleotide sequence: TGTGCCAGCAGCTTATTAGCGGGTATAGTGGATGAGCAGTTCTTC. Translating it yields CASSLLAGIVDEQFF. The chain uses TRBV7-9 and TRBJ2-1; the match to TRBD2 covers 7 bases. CDR1 is SEHNR, CDR2 FQNEAQ, per germline (reference sequence). The CDR3 has 15 residues. V trimming: 2 bases; J trimming: 8 bases; junction bases outside the gene matches: 9.

V usage is TRBV19 and J usage is TRBJ2-2; TRBD1 matches at 8 bases. V dropped 3 bases and J dropped 1; count of bases not matched to a gene: 10. Germline CDR1 reads LNHDA; CDR2 reads SQIVND (reference sequence). The CDR3 covers 18 residues. CDR3 sequence reads: CASSIVRSGTGNTGELFF. The CDR3 DNA sequence: TGTGCCAGTAGTATCGTTCGATCCGGGACAGGGAACACCGGGGAGCTGTTTTTT. Combining the CDR3 with reference TRBV19 and TRBJ2-2 gives the whole variable domain DGGITQSPKYLFRKEGQNVTLSCEQNLNHDAMYWYRQDPGQGLRLIYYSQIVNDFQKGDIAEGYSVSREKKESFPLTVTSAQKNPTAFYLCASSIVRSGTGNTGELFFGEGSRLTVL.

The CDR3 DNA follows: TGTGCCAGCAGTGAAGCCGGGACAGGGGGAGTAGTGCAGTTCTTC. Translated, it gives CASSEAGTGGVVQFF. The chain recombines TRBV6-1 with TRBJ2-1, with 11 bases lining up with TRBD1. Trimming took 0 bases from V and 12 from J; bases not matched to a gene: 7. CDR1 and CDR2 (germline): MNHNS, SASEGT. The CDR3 spans 15 residues.

This clonotype was counted a single time. The rearrangement links TRBV15 to TRBJ2-2; TRBD1 matches 10 bases. The CDR3 has 18 residues. The junction had 13 bases not matched to a gene; V was cut back by 6 bases and J by 3 bases. Germline V CDR1 and CDR2: LNHNV, YYDKDF (reference sequence). CDR3 in amino acids: CATRCSVPGTGDTGELFF. The DNA of the CDR3 is TGTGCCACCAGATGCTCCGTGCCGGGGACAGGGGACACCGGGGAGCTGTTTTTT.

The J gene is TRBJ1-2, the V gene TRBV27, with TRBD1 matching 8 bases. This CDR3 spans 18 amino acids. Losses at the gene ends were 5 bases for V and 4 bases for J; bases not matched to a gene: 18. In germline, CDR1 is MNHEY, CDR2 SMNVEV (reference sequence). The CDR3 DNA sequence: TGTGCCAGCAGTACCTCCTGGGACCGCCGGACAGGGTCCTATGGCTACACCTTC. Translating gives CASSTSWDRRTGSYGYTF.

CDR3 in DNA: TGTGCCAGTAGTGCCCCCCGGACAGGGGGCTATGGCTACACCTTC. Amino acids: CASSAPRTGGYGYTF. The chain has TRBV19 and TRBJ1-2, with TRBD1 identical over 10 bases. With V trimmed by 5 bases and J by 4 bases, 7 bases remained unmatched. Germline V gene sequence: CDR1 LNHDA, CDR2 SQIVND (reference sequence). The CDR3 has 15 residues.

J is TRBJ2-2 and V is TRBV14, with D hard to call. The germline gives CDR1 SGHDN, CDR2 FVKESK. This CDR3 region has 14 residues. Trimming cost V 2 bases and J 6 bases, with 10 bases left between them. The CDR3, as DNA: TGTGCCAGCAGCCAATTTGAAGGGTCCGGGGAGCTGTTTTTT. Translating gives CASSQFEGSGELFF.